These T cell receptor beta chains were read from a single sample in a study of control samples from healthy donors and cancer patients. Here immunoSEQ multiplex PCR was the method, and the copy in TCRdb shows in-frame clones only, minus some. The sample lists over 150,000 clones; approximately 94% were seen once. The material sequenced was blood. The receptor set was obtained from a middle-aged man in good health. The CDR3 runs from the conserved cysteine through the conserved F or W. Each record gives: D gene, J gene, V gene, CDR3 protein, CDR3 DNA. D genes are given only for firm matches.

d_gene: NA
j_gene: TRBJ1-3
v_gene: TRBV6-6
CDR3aa: CASSYSDAGPGNTIYF
CDR3nt: TGTGCCAGCAGTTACTCGGATGCGGGCCCTGGAAACACCATATATTTT

d_gene: TRBD1
j_gene: TRBJ1-5
v_gene: TRBV19
CDR3aa: CASSWTGGENSNQPQHF
CDR3nt: TGTGCCAGTAGTTGGACAGGGGGGGAAAATAGCAATCAGCCCCAGCATTTT

d_gene: TRBD1
j_gene: TRBJ1-5
v_gene: TRBV28
CDR3aa: CASSSSGTGVSQPQHF
CDR3nt: TGTGCCAGCAGTTCCTCCGGGACAGGGGTCAGCCAGCCCCAGCATTTT

d_gene: TRBD1
j_gene: TRBJ1-3
v_gene: TRBV9
CDR3aa: CASSVGTGAGNTIYF
CDR3nt: TGTGCCAGCAGCGTCGGGACAGGGGCTGGAAACACCATATATTTT

d_gene: TRBD1
j_gene: TRBJ1-2
v_gene: TRBV5-1
CDR3aa: CASSLALPDRLNGYTF
CDR3nt: TGCGCCAGCAGCTTGGCCCTACCGGACAGGTTGAATGGCTACACCTTC

d_gene: NA
j_gene: TRBJ2-7
v_gene: TRBV27
CDR3aa: CASSLSSGIDEQYF
CDR3nt: TGTGCCAGCAGTTTATCGTCGGGTATAGACGAGCAGTACTTC

d_gene: NA
j_gene: TRBJ1-2
v_gene: TRBV11-2
CDR3aa: CASSSSRAGVDGYTF
CDR3nt: TGTGCCAGCAGCTCCAGCAGGGCTGGGGTGGATGGCTACACCTTC

d_gene: NA
j_gene: TRBJ1-5
v_gene: TRBV2
CDR3aa: CASSPHMRNQPQHF
CDR3nt: TGTGCCAGCAGTCCCCATATGAGGAATCAGCCCCAGCATTTT

d_gene: TRBD2
j_gene: TRBJ2-3
v_gene: TRBV13
CDR3aa: CASSTPRGGRTDTQYF
CDR3nt: TGTGCCAGCAGCACCCCCCGGGGGGGCCGCACAGATACGCAGTATTTT

d_gene: NA
j_gene: TRBJ1-5
v_gene: TRBV10-3
CDR3aa: CAIKFRAAMDQPQHF
CDR3nt: TGTGCCATCAAATTTAGGGCGGCAATGGATCAGCCCCAGCATTTT